A few counts support the clone carrying this T cell receptor beta chain. What it binds is not known. The PCR employed 60 Vbeta primers together with 13 Jbeta primers. Produced via immunoSEQ multiplex PCR; TCRdb's table is partial and in-frame only. This table has about 140,000 clones, around three quarters appearing once. The record originates from a study of cytomegalovirus exposure and HLA in healthy donors. Broader study findings: TCR association rates varied by HLA locus in a later analysis, with DRB1 highest and HLA-C lowest. Prior analysis indicated that the majority of TCR beta V segments exhibited productivity approximately 87% or approximately 30% of the time.

The TCR comes from a man younger than 40 in good health. The sample taken for sequencing was PBMCs.

The CDR3 DNA reads TGTGCCAGCAGTCGCTGGACAGGGGGCAACACCATATATTTT. Its translation: CASSRWTGGNTIYF. The chain recombines TRBV6-1 with TRBJ1-3, with 11 bases lining up with TRBD1. Losses at the gene ends were 5 bases for V and 7 bases for J; bases not matched to a gene: 4. Germline loops: CDR1 MNHNS, CDR2 SASEGT. The CDR3 sequence is 14 residues long.